This TCR beta chain was documented in a study of T cells in Graves' hyperthyroidism and ophthalmopathy. Patients aged 18 to 65 had newly diagnosed hyperthyroidism that had lasted under 2 months. Not enrolled were patients with uncontrolled infection, other autoimmune disease, pregnancy or lactation. RNA transcripts were the template for amplifying TCR beta CDR3 regions. Carried out on the TCR CDR3, a first-round RT-PCR used the HTBI primer set. TCRdb analysed the multiplex PCR reads with MiXCR anew, one entry per CDR3 protein. The sample holds some 560,000 distinct CDR3 sequences; approximately 14% are singletons and the top ten take about 14%. The length of the CDR3 is 14 residues. The J segment lost 4 bases and the V segment lost 3 bases, leaving 6 bases of the junction unmatched. The germline V gene encodes CDR1 DFQATT and CDR2 SNEGSKA (reference sequence).

The chain employs TRBV20-1 and TRBJ2-7, with 10 bases aligning to TRBD1. The source material was blood. This receptor was identified in a woman between 40 and 50 years old with Graves' hyperthyroidism. CDR3 region: CSASDRGLRYEQYF. DNA for the CDR3: TGCAGTGCTAGCGACAGGGGGCTAAGGTACGAGCAGTACTTC.